The 22 T cell receptor beta chains reported below all come from one sample, sequenced in a study of blood T cell repertoires in COVID-19. Clones were sequenced by immunoSEQ multiplex PCR, and TCRdb holds only the in-frame ones, with some missing. The table records 150,000 to 200,000 clones, around four fifths of them present only once. The sample comprised PBMCs or T cells enriched from blood (not recorded which). The receptors stem from a woman aged 45-65 years who had recovered from COVID-19.

CDR3 residues: CASRTSGAPLEQYV. The CDR3 DNA is TGTGCCAGCAGAACTAGCGGGGCTCCCCTCGAGCAGTACGTC. The chain combines TRBV6-5 with TRBJ2-7; 10 bases fit TRBD2. In germline, CDR1 is MNHEY, CDR2 SVGAGI. This CDR3 comprises 14 residues. V gave up 6 bases and J gave up 6 bases; unmatched junction bases: 8.

The chain recombines TRBV7-2 with TRBJ1-5; TRBD1 aligns across 8 bases. The V gene's germline CDR1 is SGHTA and CDR2 FQGNSA. The CDR3 consists of 13 residues. Trimming cost V 6 bases and J 7 bases; bases outside gene matches: 5. CDR3 sequence reads: CASRQQGGQPQHF. CDR3 in DNA: TGTGCCAGCAGACAACAGGGGGGACAGCCCCAGCATTTT.

The chain carries TRBV12-3 or TRBV12-4 and TRBJ1-1; possible D gene TRBD1, 5 bases. This CDR3 region has 13 residues. V was cut by 6 bases and J by 8 bases, with 16 bases left in between. CDR3 sequence: CASSPQVISEAFF. The CDR3 DNA sequence: TGTGCCAGCAGCCCACAGGTGATCTCCGAAGCTTTCTTT.

The chain joins TRBV27 to TRBJ1-6; a weak D match, TRBD1 (5 bases). Trimming shortened V by 8 bases and J by 9 bases, and 14 bases separated the two germline ends. Germline V gene lookup returns CDR1 MNHEY and CDR2 SMNVEV (reference sequence). CDR3 size: 13 residues. The CDR3 is CASGWAQGSPLHF. CDR3 DNA sequence: TGTGCCAGCGGTTGGGCCCAGGGTTCACCCCTCCACTTT.

This clone has more than one count but fewer than ten. The chain recombines TRBV2 with TRBJ1-2, with 7 bases fitting TRBD1. This CDR3 has 13 amino acids. J was trimmed by 4 bases and V by 8 bases; bases with no gene match: 7. In germline, CDR1 is SNHLY, CDR2 FYNNEI. The chain's CDR3 is CASGRQGTYGYTF. The CDR3 nucleotides are TGTGCCAGCGGGAGACAGGGTACCTATGGCTACACCTTC.

In this sample, this clone turned up a few times. The V gene is TRBV13, the J gene TRBJ1-1; 8 positions agree with TRBD1. With 5 bases clipped from V and 0 bases from J, the junction kept 2 bases outside the gene matches. Germline assignment: CDR1 PRHDT and CDR2 FYEKMQ (reference sequence). CDR3 length: 14 residues. CDR3 bases: TGTGCCAGCAGCGCGACAGGGGTGAACACTGAAGCTTTCTTT. Translated: CASSATGVNTEAFF.

V gene TRBV30 combines with J gene TRBJ1-1, with D uncertain. From germline, CDR1 is GTSNPN and CDR2 SVGIG (reference sequence). Between the trimmed V and J ends, which lost 4 bases and 10 bases, there was a span of 13 bases. There are 11 residues in the CDR3. CDR3 nucleotides: TGTGCCTGGAAAGAGGGCTCTCTAGCTTTCTTT. It translates to CAWKEGSLAFF. Drawing the rest from reference TRBV30 and TRBJ1-1, the complete variable domain is SQTIHQWPATLVQPVGSPLSLECTVEGTSNPNLYWYRQAAGRGLQLLFYSVGIGQISSEVPQNLSASRPQDRQFILSSKKLLLSDSGFYLCAWKEGSLAFFGQGTRLTVV.

The chain couples TRBV4-1 to TRBJ1-1; 10 nucleotides line up with TRBD1. The V segment lost 2 bases and the J segment 2 bases; nucleotides outside the gene matches: 5. This CDR3 comprises 16 residues. Germline V gene sequence: CDR1 MGHRA, CDR2 YSYEKL. The CDR3 here is CASSQWGQGINTEAFF. The CDR3 DNA reads as TGCGCCAGCAGCCAATGGGGACAGGGGATCAACACTGAAGCTTTCTTT.

This clone has a handful of counts. V and J are TRBV12-3 or TRBV12-4 and TRBJ1-1; no definite D call. V was pared by 6 bases and J by 1 base, with 6 bases between. This CDR3 has 12 residues. The CDR3 protein is CASRFRNTEAFF. The CDR3 DNA sequence: TGTGCCAGCAGGTTCAGGAACACTGAAGCTTTCTTT.

This clone was observed a handful of times. The V gene is TRBV19, the J gene TRBJ1-1; D possibly corresponds to TRBD1 (6 bases). The ends were cut back, 3 bases at V and 8 bases at J, with 19 bases in the middle. CDR1 is LNHDA, CDR2 SQIVND, per germline (reference sequence). The CDR3 sequence is 15 residues long. The CDR3, as DNA: TGTGCCAGTAGTATCCCCCCACAGGGAATGGGGGAAGCTTTCTTT. This codes for CASSIPPQGMGEAFF.

The V gene is TRBV14, the J gene TRBJ1-1; 8 positions match TRBD1. CDR1 SGHDN and CDR2 FVKESK come from the germline V gene. V lost 4 bases, J lost 11 bases, and 12 bases stayed unmatched. This CDR3 is built from 14 residues. The CDR3, as DNA: TGTGCCAGCAGCCGACAGGGGTTACTGAAGCCCGCTTTCTTT. Translating gives CASSRQGLLKPAFF.

The chain links TRBV6-5 to TRBJ1-5; D is unresolved. Trimming removed 2 bases from V and 1 base from J, with 3 bases in between. This CDR3 is 13 amino acids long. CDR1 is MNHEY and CDR2 is SVGAGI in the germline V gene. The CDR3 loop reads CASSYGSNQPQHF. In DNA, the CDR3 is TGTGCCAGCAGTTACGGCAGCAATCAGCCCCAGCATTTT.

V and J are TRBV7-8 and TRBJ2-1; TRBD2 is a possible D gene (7 bases). Germline-derived CDR1 and CDR2 are SGHVS and FQNEAQ. There are 14 residues in the CDR3. Between the trimmed V and J ends, which lost 5 bases and 4 bases, there was a span of 12 bases. The DNA for the CDR3 is TGTGCCAGCAGCCAAGGGAGGGGGTACAATGAGCAGTTCTTC. Its protein product is CASSQGRGYNEQFF.

The gene calls are TRBV6-1 and TRBJ2-5, with D tentatively TRBD2 (5 bases). The CDR3 is made up of 17 amino acids. The germline gives CDR1 MNHNS, CDR2 SASEGT. V lost 2 bases to trimming and J lost 5 bases, with 21 bases between them. The chain's CDR3 is CASSEIAGSGRSETQYF. The CDR3 coding sequence is TGTGCCAGCAGTGAAATCGCGGGCTCCGGAAGGTCGGAGACCCAGTACTTC.

The chain links TRBV2 to TRBJ2-7; D is possibly TRBD1 (5 bases). Trimming took 5 bases from V and 2 from J, leaving 13 bases between them. Germline V lookup: CDR1 SNHLY, CDR2 FYNNEI. The CDR3 extends over 14 amino acids. The CDR3 loop reads CASSKRQNPYEQYV. The DNA of the CDR3 is TGTGCCAGCAGTAAGAGACAGAACCCCTACGAGCAGTACGTC.

The V and J genes are TRBV5-6 and TRBJ1-2; D gene unclear. Germline CDR1 and CDR2: SGHDT and YYEEEE. V was trimmed by 5 bases and J by 6 bases, leaving 14 bases between them. The CDR3 length is 13 residues. Written as DNA, the CDR3 is TGTGCCAGCAGGGAGTTGGCGGGCCATGGCTACACCTTC. Protein: CASRELAGHGYTF.

This clone was detected a few times. The chain uses TRBV19 and TRBJ2-2, with unresolved D. The germline gives CDR1 LNHDA, CDR2 SQIVND (reference sequence). Deletions cut 5 bases from V and 0 bases from J, with 7 bases between. This CDR3 has 14 residues. CDR3 protein: CASSGPSNTGELFF. The CDR3 nucleotides read TGTGCCAGTAGTGGCCCGTCGAACACCGGGGAGCTGTTTTTT.

This clone was detected once. Additional DNA sequences in this sample encode the identical CDR3. The chain uses TRBV11-2 and TRBJ1-1; D perhaps matches TRBD1 (6 bases). This CDR3 region has 13 residues. From germline, CDR1 is SGHAT and CDR2 FQNNGV. The ends were cut back, 2 bases at V and 4 bases at J, with 8 bases in the middle. CDR3 nucleotides: TGTGCCAGCAGCTTACAGGGGAGCACTGAAGCTTTCTTT. Residues: CASSLQGSTEAFF.

The V gene is TRBV3-1 (or the pseudogene TRBV3-2), the J gene TRBJ2-1; D gene uncertain. Germline values: CDR1 LGHDT, CDR2 YNNKEL (reference sequence). Between the trimmed V and J ends, which lost 4 bases and 8 bases, there was a span of 12 bases. CDR3 length: 13 residues. This CDR3 reads CASSRGFFYEQFF. In DNA, the CDR3 is TGTGCCAGCAGCCGTGGCTTCTTCTATGAGCAGTTCTTC.

The chain employs TRBV19 and TRBJ1-3; no reliable D call. This CDR3 is 16 amino acids long. V lost 5 bases and J 0 bases, leaving 14 bases between the germline ends. Germline V gene data show CDR1 as LNHDA and CDR2 as SQIVND (reference sequence). In DNA, the CDR3 is TGTGCCAGTAGTCTGCCCCGGTCGAGCTCTGGAAACACCATATATTTT. Its protein is CASSLPRSSSGNTIYF.

The genes are TRBV12-3 or TRBV12-4 and TRBJ2-1; D remains unclear. CDR3 length equals 13 residues. Trimming shortened V by 5 bases and J by 9 bases, and 14 bases separated the two germline ends. The CDR3: CASSPAVRFEQFF. The CDR3 bases are TGTGCCAGCAGTCCCGCCGTGCGGTTTGAGCAGTTCTTC.

This clone was detected only a few times. V is TRBV7-9 and J is TRBJ1-4; 7 bases align to TRBD1. V lost 1 base, J lost 8 bases, and 13 bases stayed unmatched. The CDR3 length is 17 residues. Germline CDR1 reads SEHNR; CDR2 reads FQNEAQ (reference sequence). This CDR3 is CASSLVSPPRGREKLFF. The DNA for the CDR3 is TGTGCCAGCAGCTTAGTTTCCCCTCCAAGGGGGCGGGAAAAACTGTTTTTT.